The clone carrying this TCR beta chain was seen a handful of times. Its antigen is unidentified. The sample is drawn from a study of CD8 T cells in ankylosing spondylitis. Whole-study results and caveats: It was reported that disease-linked clones were significantly enriched in matched ankylosing spondylitis synovial fluid. Clones that were linked to disease were CD8+ and were relatively rare in peripheral blood. Previous work reported some of these motif variants in the synovial fluid and blood of reactive arthritis. What seemed typical of ankylosing spondylitis blood was a TCR beta motif built from under 10 highly homologous variants.

Quantitative 5'-RACE with molecular barcodes generated TCR beta libraries. One entry per CDR3 protein results from TCRdb running MiXCR on the 5' RACE reads. The sample contains some 700,000 distinct CDR3 sequences, around 20% of which appear only once. Germline V lookup: CDR1 MNHNS, CDR2 SASEGT. V was shortened by 8 bases and J by 11 bases, with 16 bases between the two germline ends. CDR3 length: 12 residues. The sample comprised blood, either unsorted or a sorted T cell fraction (not recorded which). This chain connects TRBV6-1 to TRBJ1-5, with a weak D call TRBD1 (6 bases). The TCR was taken from a male donor with ankylosing spondylitis. The CDR3 region is CASQGSLGTQHF. The CDR3 nucleotides read TGTGCCAGCCAGGGGTCCCTAGGGACCCAGCATTTT.